The clone carrying this T cell receptor beta chain was observed a handful of times. Its antigen is not identified. This specimen comes from a study of OX40 agonist ivuxolimab in advanced cancers. Study-level background: Every 2 weeks, patients received ivuxolimab intravenously, dosed at 0.01 to 10 mg/kg. Partial responses were achieved by three patients: one hepatocellular carcinoma, two cutaneous melanoma. At approximately 80% male, the cohort had a mean age of approximately 60 years, ranging from about 23 to 80. Study observations and caveats: The work left the antigen specificity of expanded peripheral T cells undetermined.

CDR1 is SNHLY, CDR2 FYNNEI, per germline. The J segment lost 4 bases and the V segment lost 6 bases, leaving 4 bases of the junction unmatched. The CDR3 has 14 residues. Produced via immunoSEQ multiplex PCR; TCRdb's table is partial and in-frame only. Seen here are 60,000 to 75,000 clones, around nine tenths observed once, and the top ten hold approximately 1.3%. The TCR comes from an adult with an advanced solid tumor such as melanoma, head and neck, liver or kidney cancer. The sequences come from CD4+ or CD8+ T cells sorted from blood, collected in a trial of the OX40 agonist ivuxolimab. The V gene is TRBV2, the J gene TRBJ1-5; TRBD1 agrees at 9 bases. DNA for the CDR3: TGTGCCAGCAGCACAGGGGGCGGAAATCAGCCCCAGCATTTT. Amino acid sequence: CASSTGGGNQPQHF.